What follows is one T cell receptor beta chain and its context. Its antigen is unidentified. This entry belongs to a study of post-analysis software for immune sequencing data. About the research overall: The disease courses covered relapsing-remitting, secondary progressive and progressive-relapsing multiple sclerosis.

Unique molecular identifiers tagged the TCR beta cDNA libraries. TCRdb fed the PCR reads into MiXCR, producing one record per CDR3 protein. The table records some 690,000 distinct CDR3 sequences, about 27% of them present only once. Notes on the study in general: Included in a set of five TRBV segments more frequent in patients than controls were TRBV5-6, TRBV5-1 and TRBV20-1. Comparison with controls showed significantly lower normalized Chao1 diversity in multiple sclerosis patients.

The germline gives CDR1 SGHVS, CDR2 FQNEAQ. The CDR3 runs to 18 residues. Trimming took off 5 bases at V and 4 bases at J, with 24 bases between the two ends. The clonotype was recovered from a girl aged 5-17 years with multiple sclerosis. The chain uses TRBV7-8 and TRBJ2-1; TRBD1 might be the D (6 bases). The source material was blood. CDR3 sequence (DNA): TGTGCCAGCAGCCTCACCCGTGCAGGGGCGCCCTTTTACAATGAGCAGTTCTTC. It translates to CASSLTRAGAPFYNEQFF.